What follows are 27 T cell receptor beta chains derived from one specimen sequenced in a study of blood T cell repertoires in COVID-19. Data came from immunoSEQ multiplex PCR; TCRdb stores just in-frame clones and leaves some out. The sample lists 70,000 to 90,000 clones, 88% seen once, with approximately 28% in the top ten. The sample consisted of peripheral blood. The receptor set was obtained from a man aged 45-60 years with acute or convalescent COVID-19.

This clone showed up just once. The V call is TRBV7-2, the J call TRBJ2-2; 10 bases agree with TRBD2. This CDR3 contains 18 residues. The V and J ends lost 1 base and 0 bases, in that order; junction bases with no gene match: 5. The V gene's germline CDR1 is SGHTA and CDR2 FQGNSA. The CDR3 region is CASSLGLAGAANTGELFF. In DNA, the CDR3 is TGTGCCAGCAGCTTAGGGCTAGCGGGGGCCGCGAACACCGGGGAGCTGTTTTTT.

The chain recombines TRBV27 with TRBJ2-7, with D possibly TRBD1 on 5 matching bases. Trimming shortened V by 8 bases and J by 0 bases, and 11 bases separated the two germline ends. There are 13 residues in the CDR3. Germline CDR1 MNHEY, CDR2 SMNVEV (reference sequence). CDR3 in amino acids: CASSDSHSYEQYF. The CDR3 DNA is TGTGCCAGCTCAGACAGCCACTCCTACGAGCAGTACTTC.

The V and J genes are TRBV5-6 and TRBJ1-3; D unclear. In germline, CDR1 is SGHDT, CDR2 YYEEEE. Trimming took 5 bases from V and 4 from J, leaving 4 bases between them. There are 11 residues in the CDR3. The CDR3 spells CASSQGNTIYF. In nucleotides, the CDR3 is TGTGCCAGCAGTCAGGGAAACACCATATATTTT.

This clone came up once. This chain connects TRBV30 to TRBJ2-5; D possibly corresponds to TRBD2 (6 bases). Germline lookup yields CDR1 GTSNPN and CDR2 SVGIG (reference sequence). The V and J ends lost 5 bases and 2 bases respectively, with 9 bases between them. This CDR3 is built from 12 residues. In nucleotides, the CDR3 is TGTGCCTGGGGGGGAGGTCAAGAGACCCAGTACTTC. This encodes CAWGGGQETQYF.

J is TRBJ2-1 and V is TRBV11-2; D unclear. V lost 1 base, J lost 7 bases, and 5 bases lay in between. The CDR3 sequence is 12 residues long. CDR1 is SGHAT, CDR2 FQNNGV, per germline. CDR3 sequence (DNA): TGTGCCAGCAGCTTAGGTACTAATGAGCAGTTCTTC. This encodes CASSLGTNEQFF.

CDR3 bases: TGTGCCAGCAGGAAGGGAGCCACTGAAGCTTTCTTT. Its translation is CASRKGATEAFF. This chain links TRBV2 with TRBJ1-1; no firm D call. CDR1 is SNHLY, CDR2 FYNNEI, per germline. The ends were cut back, 6 bases at V and 4 bases at J, with 9 bases in the middle. This CDR3 comprises 12 residues.

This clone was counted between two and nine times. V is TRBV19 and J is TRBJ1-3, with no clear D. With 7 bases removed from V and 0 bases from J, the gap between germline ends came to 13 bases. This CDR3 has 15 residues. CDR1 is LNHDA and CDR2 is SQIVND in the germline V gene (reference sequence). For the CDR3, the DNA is TGTGCCAGTAAAAACAGAGATTTCTCTGGAAACACCATATATTTT. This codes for CASKNRDFSGNTIYF.

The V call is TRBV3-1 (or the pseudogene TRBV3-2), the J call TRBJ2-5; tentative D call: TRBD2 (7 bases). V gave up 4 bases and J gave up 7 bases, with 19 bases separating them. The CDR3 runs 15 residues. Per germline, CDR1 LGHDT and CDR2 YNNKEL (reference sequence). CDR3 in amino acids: CASSPGTTNRATQYF. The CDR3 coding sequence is TGTGCCAGCAGCCCCGGGACTACCAACAGGGCGACCCAGTACTTC.

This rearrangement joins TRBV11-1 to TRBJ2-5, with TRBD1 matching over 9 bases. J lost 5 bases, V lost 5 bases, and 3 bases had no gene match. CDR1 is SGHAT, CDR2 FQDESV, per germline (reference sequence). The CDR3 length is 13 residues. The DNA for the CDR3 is TGTGCCAGCAGCGTAGGACAGGGGGAGACCCAGTACTTC. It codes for CASSVGQGETQYF.

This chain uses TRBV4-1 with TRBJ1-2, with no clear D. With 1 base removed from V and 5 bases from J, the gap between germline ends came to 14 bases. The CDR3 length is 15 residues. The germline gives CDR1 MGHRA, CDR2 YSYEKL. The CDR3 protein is CASSQGGQRGYGYTF. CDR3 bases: TGCGCCAGCAGCCAAGGAGGGCAGAGAGGTTATGGCTACACCTTC.

Written as DNA, the CDR3 is TGTGCCACCAGCAGAGTAGGAACAGGAGGGGAGACCCAGTACTTC. It codes for CATSRVGTGGETQYF. The chain couples TRBV15 to TRBJ2-5; D might be TRBD2 (6 bases). The germline V and J ends were trimmed by 1 base and 5 bases, with 14 bases remaining between them. The CDR3 consists of 15 residues. Germline V gives CDR1 LNHNV, CDR2 YYDKDF (reference sequence).

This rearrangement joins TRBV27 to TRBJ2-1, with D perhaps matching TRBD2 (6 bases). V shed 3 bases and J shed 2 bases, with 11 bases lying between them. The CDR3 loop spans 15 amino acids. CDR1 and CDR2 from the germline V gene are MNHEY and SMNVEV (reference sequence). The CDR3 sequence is CASSFGRGPYNEQFF. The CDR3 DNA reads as TGTGCCAGCAGTTTTGGGCGGGGTCCCTACAATGAGCAGTTCTTC.

CDR3 amino acids: CASSPTTGVDQPQHF. DNA of the CDR3: TGTGCCAGCTCACCAACGACAGGGGTCGATCAGCCCCAGCATTTT. J is TRBJ1-5 and V is TRBV18, with 8 bases matching TRBD1. V lost 2 bases to trimming and J lost 5 bases; unmatched junction nucleotides: 5. The CDR3 has 15 amino acids. Germline V gives CDR1 KGHSH, CDR2 LQKENI.

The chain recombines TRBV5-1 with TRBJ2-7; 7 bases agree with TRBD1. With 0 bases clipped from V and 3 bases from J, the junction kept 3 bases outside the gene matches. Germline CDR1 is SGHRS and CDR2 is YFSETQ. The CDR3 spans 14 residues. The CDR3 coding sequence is TGCGCCAGCAGCTTGGACAGGGGCCACTACGAGCAGTACTTC. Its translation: CASSLDRGHYEQYF.

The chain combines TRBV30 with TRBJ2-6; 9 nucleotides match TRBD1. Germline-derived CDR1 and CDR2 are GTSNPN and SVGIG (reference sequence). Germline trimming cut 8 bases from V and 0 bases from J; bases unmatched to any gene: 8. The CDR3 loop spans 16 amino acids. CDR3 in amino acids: CARAGTGYSGANVLTF. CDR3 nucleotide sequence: TGTGCCCGGGCCGGGACAGGGTACTCTGGGGCCAACGTCCTGACTTTC. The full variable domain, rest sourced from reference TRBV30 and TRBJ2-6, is SQTIHQWPATLVQPVGSPLSLECTVEGTSNPNLYWYRQAAGRGLQLLFYSVGIGQISSEVPQNLSASRPQDRQFILSSKKLLLSDSGFYLCARAGTGYSGANVLTFGAGSRLTVL.

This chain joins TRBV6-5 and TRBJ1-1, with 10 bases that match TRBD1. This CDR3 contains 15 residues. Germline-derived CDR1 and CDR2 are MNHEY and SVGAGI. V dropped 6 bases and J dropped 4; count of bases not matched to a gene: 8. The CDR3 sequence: CASRTTGGALTEAFF. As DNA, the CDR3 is TGTGCCAGCAGGACGACAGGGGGCGCGCTCACTGAAGCTTTCTTT.

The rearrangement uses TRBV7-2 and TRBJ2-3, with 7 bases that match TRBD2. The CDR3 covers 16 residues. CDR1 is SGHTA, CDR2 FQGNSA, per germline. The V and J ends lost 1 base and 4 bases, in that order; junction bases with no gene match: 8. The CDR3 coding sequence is TGTGCCAGCAGCTTAGTTCCAGCGGGGCTCGCAGATACGCAGTATTTT. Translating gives CASSLVPAGLADTQYF.

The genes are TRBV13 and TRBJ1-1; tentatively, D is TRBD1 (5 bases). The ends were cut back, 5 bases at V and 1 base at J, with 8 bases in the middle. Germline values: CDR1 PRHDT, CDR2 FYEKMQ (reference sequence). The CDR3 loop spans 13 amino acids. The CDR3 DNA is TGTGCCAGCAGCCGAACAGGGAACACTGAAGCTTTCTTT. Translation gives CASSRTGNTEAFF. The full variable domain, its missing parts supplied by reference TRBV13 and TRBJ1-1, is AAGVIQSPRHLIKEKRETATLKCYPIPRHDTVYWYQQGPGQDPQFLISFYEKMQSDKGSIPDRFSAQQFSDYHSELNMSSLELGDSALYFCASSRTGNTEAFFGQGTRLTVV.

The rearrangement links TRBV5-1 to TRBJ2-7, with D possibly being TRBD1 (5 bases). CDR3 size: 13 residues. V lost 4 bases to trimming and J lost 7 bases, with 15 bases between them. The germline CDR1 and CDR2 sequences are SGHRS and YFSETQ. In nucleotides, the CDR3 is TGCGCCAGCAGCGGAGACAGTTTCGAAGAGCAGTACTTC. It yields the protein CASSGDSFEEQYF.

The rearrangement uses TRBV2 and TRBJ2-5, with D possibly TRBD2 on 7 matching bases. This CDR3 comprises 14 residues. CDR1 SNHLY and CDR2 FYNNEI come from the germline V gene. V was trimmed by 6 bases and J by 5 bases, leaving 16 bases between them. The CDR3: CASRGGHDGETQYF. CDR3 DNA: TGTGCCAGCAGGGGGGGGCACGACGGTGAGACCCAGTACTTC.

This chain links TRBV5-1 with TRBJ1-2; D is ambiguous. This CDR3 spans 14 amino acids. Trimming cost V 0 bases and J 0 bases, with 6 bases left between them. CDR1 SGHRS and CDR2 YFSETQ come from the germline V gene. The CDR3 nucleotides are TGCGCCAGCAGCTTGGACAGTACTAACTATGGCTACACCTTC. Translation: CASSLDSTNYGYTF.

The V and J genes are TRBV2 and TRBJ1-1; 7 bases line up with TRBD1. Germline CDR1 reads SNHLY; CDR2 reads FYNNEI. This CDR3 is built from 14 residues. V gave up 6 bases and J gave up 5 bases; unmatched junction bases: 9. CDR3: CASSTSGGRTEAFF. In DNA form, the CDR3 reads TGTGCCAGCAGCACCTCAGGGGGTCGAACTGAAGCTTTCTTT.

The CDR3 region has the DNA TGTGCCAGCAGCTTAGGGCGGGGCCTTTTCCAAGAGACCCAGTACTTC. Protein product: CASSLGRGLFQETQYF. The genes are TRBV7-2 and TRBJ2-5, with D possibly being TRBD2 (6 bases). Trimming removed 1 base from V and 1 base from J, with 13 bases in between. The length of the CDR3 is 16 residues. Germline V gene data show CDR1 as SGHTA and CDR2 as FQGNSA.

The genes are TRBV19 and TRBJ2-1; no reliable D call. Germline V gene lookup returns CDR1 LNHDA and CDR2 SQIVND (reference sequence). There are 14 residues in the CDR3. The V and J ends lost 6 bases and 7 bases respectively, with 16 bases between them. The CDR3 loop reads CASRVGGSMNEQFF. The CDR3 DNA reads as TGTGCCAGTAGGGTAGGCGGAAGTATGAATGAGCAGTTCTTC.

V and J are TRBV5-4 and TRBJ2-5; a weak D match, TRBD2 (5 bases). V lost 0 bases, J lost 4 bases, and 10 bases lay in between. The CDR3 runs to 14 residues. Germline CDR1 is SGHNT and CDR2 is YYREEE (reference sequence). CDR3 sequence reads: CASSLAGNRETQYF. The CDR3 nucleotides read TGTGCCAGCAGCTTGGCGGGGAACAGAGAGACCCAGTACTTC.

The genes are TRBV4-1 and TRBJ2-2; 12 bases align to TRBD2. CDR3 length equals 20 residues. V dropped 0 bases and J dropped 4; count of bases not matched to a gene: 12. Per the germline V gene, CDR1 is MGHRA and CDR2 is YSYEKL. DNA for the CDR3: TGCGCCAGCAGCCAAGAGGGAGGGCTAGCGGGGGGGCCCCCCACCGGGGAGCTGTTTTTT. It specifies CASSQEGGLAGGPPTGELFF.

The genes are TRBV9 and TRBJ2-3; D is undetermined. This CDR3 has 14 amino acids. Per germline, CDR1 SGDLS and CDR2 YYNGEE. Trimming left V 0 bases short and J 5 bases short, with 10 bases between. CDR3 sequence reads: CASSVVISGDTQYF. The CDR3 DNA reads TGTGCCAGCAGCGTAGTGATATCAGGAGATACGCAGTATTTT.